The text below deals with one TCR beta chain. These data are taken from a study of CD8 T cells in Susac syndrome. RNA in amounts of roughly 0.5 to 1 ug was reverse transcribed with random hexamers. It was immunoSEQ multiplex PCR that amplified TCR beta CDR3 across 54 Vbeta and 13 Jbeta. TCRdb called the immunoSEQ multiplex PCR reads again in MiXCR, with one record for every CDR3 protein. The sample yields about 300,000 distinct CDR3 sequences, approximately 85% seen once. The V gene end was trimmed by 3 bases and the J gene end by 2 bases; junction bases not matched to a gene: 12. The CDR3 runs to 17 residues. Germline V CDR1 and CDR2: MNHEY, SMNVEV (reference sequence). Sequencing of TCR beta was performed on blood CD8+ and CD4+ T cells. Control patients had untreated stable or active relapsing-remitting multiple sclerosis by revised McDonald criteria. Bulk CD8+ and CD4+ cells came from magnetic negative isolation; CD8+ TEMRA by FACS.

Input material: CD8+ T cells from PBMCs. The chain couples TRBV27 to TRBJ1-1; 7 positions match TRBD1. The clonotype originates from a human donor with multiple sclerosis. CDR3 protein: CASSLFGTAHHNTEAFF. CDR3 DNA: TGTGCCAGCAGTTTGTTTGGGACAGCACATCATAACACTGAAGCTTTCTTT.